This entry describes one TCR beta chain. What it binds is unknown. CDR3 length: 14 residues. Trimming took off 2 bases at V and 1 base at J, with 8 bases between the two ends. Germline V gives CDR1 SGHTA, CDR2 FQGTGA. The data were produced by immunoSEQ multiplex PCR, yet TCRdb's version contains in-frame clones alone and is incomplete. The table has 9,500 to 12,000 clones, 90% to 95% seen once; the top ten hold over 5.5%. These data come from a study of Tregs in tolerant kidney transplant recipients. Overall study context: Activated donor B cells came from roughly 11-day culture on CD40L 3T3 cells. Findings and limits, study-wide: Some patients' samples used different primers over time, so nucleotide sequences weren't comparable. Validation in larger populations is needed because few patients were studied.

The sample was Tregs from blood cultured with allogeneic cells, taken before the transplant. The V and J genes are TRBV7-3 and TRBJ1-1; tentatively, D is TRBD1 (5 bases). The TCR originated in a human patient who received a combined kidney and bone marrow transplant. The CDR3 protein is CASSLGGPNTEAFF. The CDR3 region has the DNA TGTGCCAGCAGCTTAGGGGGACCGAACACTGAAGCTTTCTTT. The full variable domain, with the rest looked up from reference TRBV7-3 and TRBJ1-1, is GAGVSQTPSNKVTEKGKYVELRCDPISGHTALYWYRQSLGQGPEFLIYFQGTGAADDSGLPNDRFFAVRPEGSVSTLKIQRTERGDSAVYLCASSLGGPNTEAFFGQGTRLTVV.